Sequencing of this T cell receptor beta chain was carried out in a study of T cells in Graves' hyperthyroidism and ophthalmopathy (dated by TCRdb to the late 2010s). At the level of the whole study: Peripheral blood samples were taken at initial diagnosis, before any treatment was given. To identify TCR V-J signatures that set the groups apart, the researchers used a discovery cohort of 100 patients, made up of 43 with Graves' ophthalmopathy and 55 to 65 with stable Graves' hyperthyroidism. An independent validation cohort of 18 to 20 hyperthyroidism patients and over 15 patients who later progressed to ophthalmopathy tested prospective prediction of ophthalmopathy. For training and testing, the 100 or so patients in the discovery cohort were randomly divided in a 7:3 ratio. The study also compared thyroid tissue and blood T-cell repertoires from a handful of Graves' hyperthyroidism patients. After sampling, hyperthyroidism patients received methimazole starting at 30 mg daily, and ophthalmopathy patients received high-dose intravenous methylprednisolone. The paper reports TCR Vbeta CDR3 sequencing of fewer than 150 peripheral blood samples: 43 ophthalmopathy, over 70 hyperthyroidism and around 17 progressor patients.

Details on this clonotype: The antigen it recognizes is unknown. No much larger clonotype is one base removed from it; base qualities were not supplied.

Amplification of TCR beta CDR3 regions was carried out from RNA transcripts. The first round of RT-PCR for the TCR CDR3 was performed with the HTBI primer set and the Qiagen OneStep RT-PCR kit. The libraries were constructed in a second round of multiplex PCR and then size-selected and purified. Libraries were sequenced paired-end with 100 bp reads on an Illumina HiSeq2000. Under the source paper's analysis protocol: Raw data were processed with SOAPnuke, discarding reads with adapters, uncalled bases, mean Phred below 15, or no exact constant-primer or identifier match. COPE v1.2.5 was used to merge high-quality paired reads, and clonotypes were defined as unique nucleotide sequences. Clonotypes were aligned to IMGT TRBV, TRBD and TRBJ reference segments using MiTCR v1.1. Only V-J combinations with frequency above 0.0001, covering about 99% of repertoires, were analysed. The TCS score was defined as the ratio of F50 (clonal expansion) to E x V (chaos), calculated using BLOSUM62-based TCRdist between CDR3 peptides within each V-J. Welch's t-statistics and random forest reduced 514 V-J features to 13, which were used in a naive Bayes classifier (R e1071). The similarity between thyroid and blood repertoires was quantified using the Morisita-Horn index. Using fastp at Q25 and MiXCR, TCRdb reprocessed the public reads and kept productive beta chains. CDR3 protein duplicates are merged, each entry listing the most common genes and DNA. These V and J calls derive from TCRdb rather than the authors' analysis. Present in this sample are about 840,000 distinct CDR3 sequences, around 38% of which were seen just once. The biggest ten clones account for approximately 8.7% of the sample.

Graves' hyperthyroidism was defined as stable when no progression to ophthalmopathy occurred over 18 months of follow-up. Hyperthyroidism patients were aged 18 to 65 years and newly diagnosed, with disease duration of less than 2 months. The study excluded patients with uncontrolled infections, other autoimmune diseases, pregnancy or lactation. Diagnoses were established on the basis of clinical symptoms, serum thyroxine and TRAb, thyroid ultrasound, and orbital computed tomography. Ficoll-Paque density gradient centrifugation was used to isolate PBMCs from around 10 ml of fresh peripheral blood. Total RNA was extracted with Trizol reagent, and quality was checked on an Agilent 2100 Bioanalyzer. Overall study outcomes, separate from this receptor: In validation, progression to ophthalmopathy was predicted by the model with more than 65% sensitivity and approximately 78% specificity, a median of 6.5 months before onset. A model built on a 13 V-J signature distinguished ophthalmopathy from stable hyperthyroidism, reaching about 88% sensitivity and approximately 81% specificity in cross-validation and 80%/75% in testing. No statistical method was used to set the sample size in advance, and investigators knew the group allocation. Most expanded thyroid clonotypes (frequency above 0.001) were also detected in blood, suggesting blood repertoires may reflect thyroid immune responses.

The CDR3 numbers 11 residues from cysteine through phenylalanine. Of the read, only the CDR3 DNA is kept; its 33 bases are in frame from base 1. CDR1 and CDR2 are drawn from the germline V gene: ENHRY, SYGVKD. V gives up 8 bases and J gives up 11 bases, and the segment between their germline ends measures 13 bases. Recombination linked TRBV10-3 to TRBJ1-5; the D gene is not confidently resolved. The clonotype comes from a man aged 18 to 35 with Graves' hyperthyroidism. Material for sequencing was blood. The DNA sequence is given as TGTGCCATCGGTGGAGGAGAGACCCAGCATTTT. The resulting protein is CAIGGGETQHF.